This T cell receptor (beta chain) appears in the sequencing data of a study of blood T cell repertoires in COVID-19. Study background: Nucleic acid was either cDNA or gDNA, and it came from T cells, B-cell-depleted T cells, or PBMCs.

Sequenced by immunoSEQ multiplex PCR; TCRdb stores in-frame clones only, minus some. Here the sample spans approximately 200,000 clones, 84% being singletons. Study members were between roughly 18 and 89 years old and lived in approximately 25 US regions. Cohort 3 donors were reported recovered after two negative PCRs, clearance, or symptom resolution. The sequence came from a man in his sixties who had recovered from COVID-19. Sequencing used PBMCs or T cells enriched from blood (not recorded which).

The CDR3 sequence: CAISETGRGTGYGYTF. The CDR3 DNA reads as TGTGCCATCAGTGAGACTGGTAGGGGAACGGGCTATGGCTACACCTTC. The rearrangement links TRBV10-3 to TRBJ1-2, with D tentatively TRBD1 (5 bases). Germline V lookup: CDR1 ENHRY, CDR2 SYGVKD. The V and J ends lost 2 bases and 4 bases respectively, with 17 bases between them. The CDR3 is 16 residues long.